Shown below are 5 T cell receptor beta chains from a single sample sequenced in a study of OX40 agonist ivuxolimab in advanced cancers. The method was immunoSEQ multiplex PCR; TCRdb's version includes in-frame clones alone and lacks a portion of them. The top ten hold roughly 4.4% of the sample, which has about 46,000 clones, roughly 90% seen once. The starting material was CD4+ or CD8+ T cells sorted from blood, obtained in a trial of the OX40 agonist ivuxolimab. The receptors were sampled from an adult with an advanced solid tumor such as melanoma, head and neck, liver or kidney cancer.

CDR3 DNA sequence: TGTGCCAGCAGCGTCGGGGATACGCAGTATTTT. As protein: CASSVGDTQYF. The chain joins TRBV6-5 to TRBJ2-3; D is unclear. The CDR3 covers 11 residues. The V end was cut by 6 bases, the J end by 6 bases, with 7 bases between. The germline V gene encodes CDR1 MNHEY and CDR2 SVGAGI.

The chain has TRBV27 and TRBJ2-7; 8 bases map to TRBD1. In germline, CDR1 is MNHEY, CDR2 SMNVEV (reference sequence). The CDR3 is 13 amino acids. J gave up 3 bases and V 5 bases, and 3 bases lay outside the gene matches. This chain's CDR3 is CASSVTGGYEQYF. CDR3 nucleotides: TGTGCCAGCAGTGTTACAGGGGGCTACGAGCAGTACTTC.

V is TRBV28 and J is TRBJ1-5; D is unclear. Germline V gene sequence: CDR1 MDHEN, CDR2 SYDVKM. Trimming took 5 bases from V and 6 from J, leaving 23 bases between them. The CDR3 has 17 residues. CDR3 nucleotides: TGTGCCAGCAGTCCCCCCCCTACGGAGTCCGCGAGTCAGCCCCAGCATTTT. Amino acid sequence: CASSPPPTESASQPQHF. Complete variable domain (other parts from reference TRBV28 and TRBJ1-5): DVKVTQSSRYLVKRTGEKVFLECVQDMDHENMFWYRQDPGLGLRLIYFSYDVKMKEKGDIPEGYSVSREKKERFSLILESASTNQTSMYLCASSPPPTESASQPQHFGDGTRLSIL.

This chain links TRBV7-6 with TRBJ2-1; TRBD2 aligns across 9 bases. CDR3 length: 16 residues. Germline CDR1 and CDR2: SGHVS and FNYEAQ. J was trimmed by 4 bases and V by 5 bases; bases with no gene match: 9. CDR3 sequence: CASSLLAGDYYNEQFF. The CDR3 DNA is TGTGCCAGCAGCCTATTAGCGGGAGACTATTACAATGAGCAGTTCTTC.

This sequence joins TRBV5-4 and TRBJ2-5; 8 bases are shared with TRBD2. CDR3 length: 17 residues. Unmatched junction bases numbered 9, after V lost 0 bases and J lost 2 bases. Germline V gene data show CDR1 as SGHNT and CDR2 as YYREEE (reference sequence). CDR3 DNA: TGTGCCAGCAGCTTGGGGGTAGCGGGGCCCCCTCAAGAGACCCAGTACTTC. Amino acid sequence: CASSLGVAGPPQETQYF.